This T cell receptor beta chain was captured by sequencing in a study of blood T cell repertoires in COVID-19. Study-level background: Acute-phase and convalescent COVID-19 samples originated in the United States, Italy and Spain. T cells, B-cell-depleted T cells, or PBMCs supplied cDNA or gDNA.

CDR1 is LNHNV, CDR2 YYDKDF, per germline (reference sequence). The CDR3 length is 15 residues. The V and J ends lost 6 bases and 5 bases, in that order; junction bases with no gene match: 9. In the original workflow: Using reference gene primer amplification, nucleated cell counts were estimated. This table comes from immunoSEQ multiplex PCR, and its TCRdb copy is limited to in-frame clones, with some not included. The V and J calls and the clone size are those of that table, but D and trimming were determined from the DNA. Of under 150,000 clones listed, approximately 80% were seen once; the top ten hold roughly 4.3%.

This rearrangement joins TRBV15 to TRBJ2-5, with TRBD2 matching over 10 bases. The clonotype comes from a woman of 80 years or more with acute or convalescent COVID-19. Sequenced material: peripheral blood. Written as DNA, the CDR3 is TGTGCCACCAGACCAACGGGACTAGCGTCCGAGACCCAGTACTTC. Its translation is CATRPTGLASETQYF.